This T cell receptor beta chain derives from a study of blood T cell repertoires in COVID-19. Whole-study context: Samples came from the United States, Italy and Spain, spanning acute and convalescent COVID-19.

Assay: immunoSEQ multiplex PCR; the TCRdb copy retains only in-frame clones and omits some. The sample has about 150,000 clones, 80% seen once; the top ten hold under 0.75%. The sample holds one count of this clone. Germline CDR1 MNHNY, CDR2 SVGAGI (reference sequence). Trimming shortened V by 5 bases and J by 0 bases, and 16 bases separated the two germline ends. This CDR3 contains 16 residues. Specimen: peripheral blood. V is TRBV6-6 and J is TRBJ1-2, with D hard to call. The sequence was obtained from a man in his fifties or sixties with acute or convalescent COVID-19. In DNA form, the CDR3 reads TGTGCCAGCAGTCGCGCAAACACAGCAGCTAACTATGGCTACACCTTC. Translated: CASSRANTAANYGYTF.